This section outlines one T cell receptor beta chain sequence together with its context. This sample stems from a study of cytomegalovirus exposure and HLA in healthy donors. The PCR was carried out with 60 Vbeta primers and 13 Jbeta primers. Sequenced by immunoSEQ multiplex PCR; TCRdb stores in-frame clones only, minus some. In the table there are approximately 190,000 clones, around 82% of which are singletons. The CDR3 totals 16 residues. Deletions cut 8 bases from V and 4 bases from J, with 24 bases between. Looked up from germline, CDR1 is MNHEY and CDR2 is SMNVEV (reference sequence). This TCR came from a man aged 35 to 55 in good health and CMV-seropositive. The sample comprised PBMCs. The genes are TRBV27 and TRBJ2-7; weak D call: TRBD1 (5 bases). The CDR3 nucleotides read TGTGCCAGCCCCCATAGCCACGGACAAGACCATTACGAGCAGTACTTC. Its translation is CASPHSHGQDHYEQYF.